The entry below gives a single T cell receptor (beta chain) sequence along with its context. Its antigen is currently unknown. This sample was taken from a study of radiotherapy plus CTLA-4 blockade in lung cancer. Across the whole study: Overall, roughly 17% of patients showed an objective response, while roughly 28% attained disease control. Points from the study as a whole: According to reports, early shifts in blood T cell clones, alongside interferon-beta, forecast response most accurately. After radiotherapy and ipilimumab, tumor-derived clones expanded in peripheral blood.

Chemo-refractory metastatic non-small-cell lung cancer patients underwent focal radiation alongside CTLA-4 blockade with ipilimumab. Assay: immunoSEQ multiplex PCR; the TCRdb copy retains only in-frame clones and omits some. The repertoire consists of almost 55,000 clones, with around 80% occurring once and the leading ten covering 3.2%. CDR1 is MGHRA, CDR2 YSYEKL, per germline. The CDR3 has 15 residues. V was pared by 9 bases and J by 5 bases, with 19 bases between. This chain connects TRBV4-1 to TRBJ2-2, with D possibly TRBD2 on 7 matching bases. This TCR was sampled from a human donor with non-small cell lung cancer who had a partial response to radiotherapy plus ipilimumab. The material was peripheral blood, obtained from a patient treated with radiotherapy plus ipilimumab. CDR3 sequence reads: CASDPAGAGTGELFF. CDR3 bases: TGCGCCAGTGATCCCGCGGGGGCAGGAACCGGGGAGCTGTTTTTT.